A selection of T cell receptor beta chains follows, all from one sample in a study of Graves' ophthalmopathy and Graves' hyperthyroidism. In TCRdb, the multiplex PCR reads were re-called with MiXCR into one record per CDR3 protein. The sample contains some 1.1 million distinct CDR3 sequences, 35% to 40% of which appear only once. The sequenced sample consisted of peripheral blood or thyroid tissue (not recorded which). The receptor source for this set is an adult man with Graves' hyperthyroidism. CDR3s include the opening cysteine and the closing phenylalanine or tryptophan. D genes are given only for firm matches. Rows give clone size only sometimes, using once, few, many, or a class for an expanded clone.

CDR3 DNA,CDR3 protein,clone size,D gene,J gene,V gene
TGTGCCACCAGTGATTTTCGGCAGGGGTCATCCCAAGAGACCCAGTACTTC,CATSDFRQGSSQETQYF,many,NA,TRBJ2-5,TRBV24-1
TGTGCCAGCAGCCGCCGGGACTACAGTGAAGCTTTC,CASSRRDYSEAF,NA,TRBD2,TRBJ2-6,TRBV7-9
TGCAGCGTTGCCCCGTCAGGAAGCAATGAGCAGTTCTTC,CSVAPSGSNEQFF,NA,NA,TRBJ2-1,TRBV29-1
TGTGCCAGTAGTGGCGCGGGGGTCCAAGAGACCCAGTACTTC,CASSGAGVQETQYF,many,TRBD2,TRBJ2-5,TRBV19
TGTGCCAGCAGCTTGGCGGCTTTCGGCGGCTACACCTTC,CASSLAAFGGYTF,NA,NA,TRBJ1-2,TRBV5-4
TGCGCCAGCAGCCAAGATATAACGGGACAGCAAGAGACCCAGTACTTC,CASSQDITGQQETQYF,few,TRBD1,TRBJ2-5,TRBV4-1
TGTGCCACCAGCGGGGGTAAGAGCGGCACCGGGGAGCTGTTTTTT,CATSGGKSGTGELFF,many,NA,TRBJ2-2,TRBV15
TGCAGCGTTGTAATCCCCGTCTACGAGCAGTACTTC,CSVVIPVYEQYF,many,NA,TRBJ2-7,TRBV29-1
TGTGCCAGCAGCTTACCGCGGGGGGGGAACACCGGGGAGCTGTTTTTT,CASSLPRGGNTGELFF,NA,TRBD2,TRBJ2-2,TRBV2
TGTGCCAGCAGTTTTCCCCAAAACTATGGCTACACCTTC,CASSFPQNYGYTF,many,NA,TRBJ1-2,TRBV12-3/TRBV12-4
TGTGCCAGCAGTTCGGACGGGGCAAGGTCCTACGAGCAGTACTTC,CASSSDGARSYEQYF,NA,NA,TRBJ2-7,TRBV2
TGCGCCAGCAGCCCAGTTGGCACAACTGCGGACACTGAAGCTTTCTTT,CASSPVGTTADTEAFF,NA,NA,TRBJ1-1,TRBV4-3
TGTGCCAGCAGCTCGGGCGGACTCCCATCGGCCCAGTACTTC,CASSSGGLPSAQYF,NA,NA,TRBJ2-5,TRBV7-9
TGCGCCAGCAGCTTGGCCGCTTTCGAGACAGGATCCTACGAGCAGTACTTC,CASSLAAFETGSYEQYF,few,NA,TRBJ2-7,TRBV5-1
TGTGCCACCAGCAGAGAGGGCTACCCTCAAGAGACCCAGTACTTC,CATSREGYPQETQYF,many,NA,TRBJ2-5,TRBV15
TGCAGCGTCCTATCGGCAGGGGCCTACGAGCAGTACTTC,CSVLSAGAYEQYF,many,NA,TRBJ2-7,TRBV29-1
TGTGCCAGCAGCACGCCGGGACAGGGGCTCGGAAATTCACCCCTCCACTTT,CASSTPGQGLGNSPLHF,NA,TRBD1,TRBJ1-6,TRBV7-3
TGCGCCAGCAGCTTGGCCGGGACTATTGGTGCCGGGGAGCTGTTTTTT,CASSLAGTIGAGELFF,many,TRBD2,TRBJ2-2,TRBV5-1
TGCGCCAGCAGCCAACAGGGTCATCAGGGGGAGACCCAGTACTTC,CASSQQGHQGETQYF,NA,NA,TRBJ2-5,TRBV9
TGTGCCAGCAGTTACGTGGGACTAGATATGAACACTGAGGCTTTCTTT,CASSYVGLDMNTEAFF,NA,NA,TRBJ1-1,TRBV6-6
TGCGCCAGCAGCCAGGGGATTGAGGGAACTGAAGCTTTCTTT,CASSQGIEGTEAFF,once,NA,TRBJ1-1,TRBV5-1
TGTGCCAGCAGCCCAGCTATCACTAATGAAAAACTGTTTTTT,CASSPAITNEKLFF,many,NA,TRBJ1-4,TRBV7-9
TGTGCCAGCAGCGCAGGGACAGGGGCGGAGACCCAGTACTTC,CASSAGTGAETQYF,NA,TRBD1,TRBJ2-5,TRBV7-9
TGCGCCAGCAGCTTGGCAGGGACAGGGAACGAGCAGTACTTC,CASSLAGTGNEQYF,many,TRBD1,TRBJ2-7,TRBV5-1
TGTGCCAGCAGCTCAGGACTGTCTAGGGGGGAGCCCCAGCATTTT,CASSSGLSRGEPQHF,many,NA,TRBJ1-5,TRBV7-2
TGTGCCAGCAGCTTGGTCGCAGTTCGCGAGCAGTACTTC,CASSLVAVREQYF,many,NA,TRBJ2-7,TRBV5-5
TGTGCCAGCAGCCCCACCTCGGACTCTGGAAACACCATATATTTT,CASSPTSDSGNTIYF,many,NA,TRBJ1-3,TRBV7-2
TGTGCCAGCAGCTTAGGGGACAGTTCACGTCAGCCCCAGCATTTT,CASSLGDSSRQPQHF,many,TRBD1,TRBJ1-5,TRBV7-8
TGCAGTGCCAAAGTACAGGGGTCCTTAGGGGTGAACACTGAAGCTTTCTTT,CSAKVQGSLGVNTEAFF,few,TRBD1,TRBJ1-1,TRBV20-1
TGCGCCAGCAGCCAAGATACGGGACAGGGGATCACTGAAGCTTTCTTT,CASSQDTGQGITEAFF,NA,TRBD1,TRBJ1-1,TRBV7-9
TGTGCCAGCAGTTTTACGAGTGGGGAAAAACTGTTTTTT,CASSFTSGEKLFF,few,NA,TRBJ1-4,TRBV12-3/TRBV12-4
TGTGCCAGCAGTGAATCCGGGGGGTTTCAGCCCCAGCATTTT,CASSESGGFQPQHF,NA,NA,TRBJ1-5,TRBV25-1
TGTGCCAGCAGCCCCTCCGAGGGGAATCAGCCCCAGCATTTT,CASSPSEGNQPQHF,many,NA,TRBJ1-5,TRBV9
TGTGCCAGCAGCTTAGACCGGCTGGGACAGGTAGGCACTGAAGCTTTCTTT,CASSLDRLGQVGTEAFF,many,TRBD1,TRBJ1-1,TRBV7-8
TGCGCCAGCAGCCTGGAGGGCCTTAATCATGGCTACACCTTC,CASSLEGLNHGYTF,few,NA,TRBJ1-2,TRBV5-1
TGTGCCAGCAGACTCCGGGACAGCAATCAGCCCCAGCATTTT,CASRLRDSNQPQHF,NA,NA,TRBJ1-5,TRBV10-3
TGTGCCACCCTACTCACCAGTCAGAATCAGCCCCAGCATTTT,CATLLTSQNQPQHF,many,NA,TRBJ1-5,TRBV6-1
TGTGCCAGCAGAGGGGCTATTCAGCGGTTT,CASRGAIQRF,few,NA,TRBJ1-3,TRBV6-6
TGCGCCAGCAGCCAAGAACGTTCTGACGAGCAGTACTTC,CASSQERSDEQYF,many,NA,TRBJ2-7,TRBV4-1
TGTGCCAGTACCCGCGGGGGGAACACCGGGGAGCTGTTTTTT,CASTRGGNTGELFF,many,TRBD2,TRBJ2-2,TRBV19
TGTGCCAGTAGTATAGGTCTACCAGGATTGACCTACGAGCAGTACTTC,CASSIGLPGLTYEQYF,NA,NA,TRBJ2-7,TRBV19
TGTGCCCGCGGATTCGACAGGGATCAGCCCCAGCATTTT,CARGFDRDQPQHF,NA,TRBD1,TRBJ1-5,TRBV10-3
TGTGCCAGCAGCGTAGCCGGGTCGGGCACCGGGGAGCTGTTTTTT,CASSVAGSGTGELFF,many,NA,TRBJ2-2,TRBV9
TGTGCCAGCAGCCCTTCGGGGGGGGGATTCGAGCAGTACTTC,CASSPSGGGFEQYF,many,TRBD2,TRBJ2-7,TRBV7-9
TGCAGCGTTGACGACAGGGGGCATGGCTACACCTTC,CSVDDRGHGYTF,many,TRBD1,TRBJ1-2,TRBV29-1
TGTGCCAGCAGCCTACTCGGACTAGCGAACACCGGGGAGCTGTTTTTT,CASSLLGLANTGELFF,NA,TRBD2,TRBJ2-2,TRBV7-9
TGTGCCAGCAGTTACGACGGCGGGGGCAATCAGCCCCAGCATTTT,CASSYDGGGNQPQHF,NA,NA,TRBJ1-5,TRBV6-4
TGTGCCAGCAGCCAAAGTACCTACGAGCAGTACTTC,CASSQSTYEQYF,many,NA,TRBJ2-7,TRBV6-5
TGCAGCGCTCGGACAGGGGGAAACTACGAGCAGTACTTC,CSARTGGNYEQYF,many,TRBD1,TRBJ2-7,TRBV29-1
TGCAGTGCCCAAGGACGGGATATAGGAGAGACCCAGTACTTC,CSAQGRDIGETQYF,many,NA,TRBJ2-5,TRBV20-1
TGCAGTGCTAGACCCGGCTTGTCCATACACTCCTACGAGCAGTACTTC,CSARPGLSIHSYEQYF,few,NA,TRBJ2-7,TRBV20-1
TGTGCCAGCAGTGATCGAGTCGGGCGACAGGGGGGATTAGGTCAGCCCCAGCATTTT,CASSDRVGRQGGLGQPQHF,once,TRBD1,TRBJ1-5,TRBV12-3/TRBV12-4
TGTGCCAGCAGTTACTCGAAGAGTCGTGGACAGGGGAGCGTTGACACTGAAGCTTTCTTT,CASSYSKSRGQGSVDTEAFF,NA,TRBD1,TRBJ1-1,TRBV6-5